The next 30 T cell receptor beta chains were all read from a single sample in a study of post-analysis software for immune sequencing data. Every TCR beta cDNA library bore unique molecular identifiers. TCRdb re-called the PCR reads through MiXCR, storing one row per CDR3 protein. The sample gives fewer than 850,000 distinct CDR3 sequences, 25% to 30% of which show up once; more than 0.55% is in the top ten. Their recognized antigens are unknown. Broader study findings: When patients were compared with controls, a handful of TRBV segments were more frequent, TRBV5-6, TRBV5-1 and TRBV20-1 among them.

The specimen sequenced was blood. These receptors came from a girl aged 5-17 years with multiple sclerosis.

This clonotype occurred many times. The CDR3, as DNA: TGTGCCAGCAGCCAAATTAAAGGGCGGGGACGGTATGAGCAGTTCTTC. Protein: CASSQIKGRGRYEQFF. V and J are TRBV7-9 and TRBJ2-1; D is perhaps TRBD2 (6 bases). CDR3 length equals 16 residues. Germline CDR1 and CDR2: SEHNR and FQNEAQ (reference sequence). Between the trimmed V and J ends, which lost 5 bases and 8 bases, there was a span of 22 bases. Full variable domain (outside the CDR3, taken from reference TRBV7-9 and TRBJ2-1): DTGVSQNPRHKITKRGQNVTFRCDPISEHNRLYWYRQTLGQGPEFLTYFQNEAQLEKSRLLSDRFSAERPKGSFSTLEIQRTEQGDSAMYLCASSQIKGRGRYEQFFGPGTRLTVL.

This clonotype has a count of ten or more. The chain has TRBV10-3 and TRBJ2-1; D is uncertain. V lost 11 bases and J 6 bases, leaving 11 bases between the germline ends. Germline-derived CDR1 and CDR2 are ENHRY and SYGVKD. The CDR3 is 11 residues long. CDR3 sequence: CASAQFNEQFF. Here the CDR3 DNA reads TGTGCCTCCGCCCAGTTCAATGAGCAGTTCTTC.

This clonotype turned up a few times. The chain recombines TRBV5-1 with TRBJ1-5, with D possibly TRBD1 on 5 matching bases. Germline V gene data show CDR1 as SGHRS and CDR2 as YFSETQ. V gave up 0 bases and J gave up 4 bases, with 11 bases separating them. This CDR3 contains 15 residues. The CDR3 loop reads CASSLDGHENQPQHF. DNA for the CDR3: TGCGCCAGCAGCTTGGATGGACACGAAAATCAGCCCCAGCATTTT.

This clonotype was picked up a small number of times. V gene TRBV4-1 combines with J gene TRBJ1-4; no clear D gene. This CDR3 is 16 amino acids long. In germline, CDR1 is MGHRA, CDR2 YSYEKL. Trimming took 0 bases from V and 10 from J, leaving 18 bases between them. CDR3 bases: TGCGCCAGCAGCCAAGATCGGACGTCAAGACCAGGAAAACTGTTTTTT. Protein product: CASSQDRTSRPGKLFF.

There are many counts of this clonotype. The chain uses TRBV5-5 and TRBJ2-6, with no clear D. The V gene lost 4 bases and the J gene lost 1 base, with 12 bases spanning the gap. This CDR3 spans 16 amino acids. CDR1 SGHKS and CDR2 YYEKEE come from the germline V gene (reference sequence). The CDR3 region has the DNA TGTGCCAGCAGCCCCCAACGTGTATCTGGGGCCAACGTCCTGACTTTC. Translating it yields CASSPQRVSGANVLTF.

The J gene is TRBJ2-5, the V gene TRBV13; D might be TRBD2 (6 bases). TRBJ2-1 matches the DNA end more closely, so the J call is doubtful. Germline V gene sequence: CDR1 PRHDT, CDR2 FYEKMQ (reference sequence). The CDR3 consists of 13 residues. CDR3 DNA sequence: TGTGCCAGCAGCAGTCCACGCGGGGAGACCCAGTTCTTC. Amino acids: CASSSPRGETQFF.

This clonotype was counted a few times. The rearrangement uses TRBV20-1 and TRBJ2-3; 14 bases line up with TRBD2. This CDR3 is 18 amino acids long. J was trimmed by 5 bases and V by 0 bases; bases with no gene match: 10. Per germline, CDR1 DFQATT and CDR2 SNEGSKA (reference sequence). The CDR3 spells CSARDPGLAGGLIDTQYF. The CDR3 DNA follows: TGCAGTGCTAGAGATCCCGGACTAGCGGGGGGACTGATAGATACGCAGTATTTT.

The rearrangement uses TRBV20-1 and TRBJ2-1; D is ambiguous. Between the trimmed V and J ends, which lost 0 bases and 14 bases, there was a span of 17 bases. This CDR3 is 13 amino acids long. Germline loops: CDR1 DFQATT, CDR2 SNEGSKA (reference sequence). The CDR3 spells CSARDKGVVLEFF. The DNA for the CDR3 is TGCAGTGCTAGAGATAAAGGCGTAGTCCTGGAGTTCTTC.

This clonotype was seen at least ten times. This sequence joins TRBV29-1 and TRBJ2-3, with D unresolved. The germline gives CDR1 SQVTM, CDR2 ANQGSEA. The V and J ends lost 4 bases and 8 bases respectively, with 4 bases between them. The CDR3 runs to 9 residues. CDR3 sequence reads: CSVGTTQYF. CDR3 sequence (DNA): TGCAGCGTTGGGACTACGCAGTATTTT.

This chain connects TRBV10-3 to TRBJ2-5; TRBD1 is a possible D gene (5 bases). The closer fit of TRBJ2-7 to the DNA end suggests the J call may be wrong. The germline CDR1 and CDR2 sequences are ENHRY and SYGVKD. The CDR3 length is 14 residues. Here the CDR3 reads CAGSGRARGHEQYF. The CDR3 nucleotides are TGTGCCGGCTCGGGTCGAGCTAGGGGCCACGAGCAGTACTTC.

This clonotype was counted a few times. The chain has TRBV28 and TRBJ2-1; D possibly uses TRBD1 or TRBD2 (5 bases each). The ends were cut back, 3 bases at V and 4 bases at J, with 19 bases in the middle. In germline, CDR1 is MDHEN, CDR2 SYDVKM. The CDR3 has 17 residues. For the CDR3, the DNA is TGTGCCAGCAGTTTTCGGGGCAAACGACTCCATTACAATGAGCAGTTCTTC. This encodes CASSFRGKRLHYNEQFF.

The chain couples TRBV15 to TRBJ2-3; TRBD2 aligns across 8 bases. Per the germline V gene, CDR1 is LNHNV and CDR2 is YYDKDF (reference sequence). This CDR3 has 15 residues. V shed 5 bases and J 6 bases; nucleotides not matched to a gene: 10. Written as DNA, the CDR3 is TGTGCCACCAGCGGTGGGAGGACTAGCCTGGATACGCAGTATTTT. This translates into CATSGGRTSLDTQYF.

The rearrangement joins TRBV10-3 to TRBJ1-4; D is uncertain. CDR1 is ENHRY, CDR2 SYGVKD, per germline. The CDR3 contains 14 residues. V lost 2 bases, J lost 5 bases, and 9 bases lay in between. The DNA of the CDR3 is TGTGCCATCAGTGAGCGCAGAGAAAATGAAAAACTGTTTTTT. As protein: CAISERRENEKLFF.

This sequence joins TRBV7-6 and TRBJ1-3; tentative D call: TRBD1 (6 bases). CDR3 length: 15 amino acids. Per the germline V gene, CDR1 is SGHVS and CDR2 is FNYEAQ. The V and J ends lost 5 bases and 3 bases respectively, with 14 bases between them. The CDR3 DNA sequence: TGTGCCAGCAGCACGGCGGGGGCTGGTGGAAACACCATATATTTT. Amino acid sequence: CASSTAGAGGNTIYF.

Concerning this clonotype: The junction differs from germline at one of its ends, possibly a read error. The chain couples TRBV6-5 to TRBJ2-3; D remains unclear. CDR3 length equals 15 residues. Germline CDR1 reads MNHEY; CDR2 reads SVGAGI. Here the CDR3 reads CAGSYLGKSTDTQYF. The CDR3 DNA reads as TGTGCCGGCAGTTACCTCGGTAAAAGCACAGATACGCAGTATTTT.

This chain uses TRBV6-5 with TRBJ1-1, with a possible D match to TRBD1 (6 bases). The V gene lost 7 bases and the J gene lost 4 bases, with 16 bases spanning the gap. Germline V gene data show CDR1 as MNHEY and CDR2 as SVGAGI. The CDR3 is made up of 14 amino acids. The CDR3 is CASTENRVGTEAFF. The CDR3 DNA is TGTGCCAGCACCGAAAACAGGGTGGGCACTGAAGCTTTCTTT.

The chain has TRBV6-6 and TRBJ2-1; unclear D gene. Trimming pared 4 bases from V and 4 bases from J, leaving 11 bases between. The CDR3 is 14 amino acids. Germline V CDR1 and CDR2: MNHNY, SVGAGI (reference sequence). The CDR3, as DNA: TGTGCCAGCAGTTTTGCTTCGGTTTACAATGAGCAGTTCTTC. It specifies CASSFASVYNEQFF.

V gene TRBV6-2 or TRBV6-3 combines with J gene TRBJ2-3; 10 nucleotides line up with TRBD2. Germline-derived CDR1 and CDR2 are MNHEY and SVGEGT. Germline trimming cut 6 bases from V and 2 bases from J; bases unmatched to any gene: 32. The CDR3 totals 24 residues. The CDR3 spells CASSRLRQGGIAGGLPNNTDTQYF. CDR3 nucleotides: TGTGCCAGCAGCCGCCTTCGACAGGGTGGGATAGCGGGAGGCCTCCCTAATAACACAGATACGCAGTATTTT.

This clonotype has only a few counts. This sequence joins TRBV6-5 and TRBJ2-1, with 13 bases identical to TRBD2. The CDR3 runs to 15 residues. V gave up 4 bases and J gave up 10 bases; unmatched junction bases: 7. CDR1 and CDR2 from the germline V gene are MNHEY and SVGAGI. The CDR3 DNA is TGTGCCAGCAGTTTTGGACTAGCGGGAGTCCTCGAGCAGTTCTTC. It codes for CASSFGLAGVLEQFF.

This clonotype has more than one count but fewer than ten. The chain employs TRBV7-9 and TRBJ1-2, with no clear D. Trimming took off 5 bases at V and 2 bases at J, with 9 bases between the two ends. There are 13 residues in the CDR3. The V gene's germline CDR1 is SEHNR and CDR2 FQNEAQ (reference sequence). The DNA of the CDR3 is TGTGCCAGCAGCGGCCCTGGAAACTATGGCTACACCTTC. Amino acids: CASSGPGNYGYTF.

The CDR3 protein is CASSRDGDYGYTF. DNA for the CDR3: TGTGCCAGCAGCCGGGACGGCGACTATGGCTACACCTTC. The chain links TRBV4-2 to TRBJ1-2, with a possible D match to TRBD1 (5 bases). Germline V gene sequence: CDR1 LGHNA, CDR2 YNFKEQ. V lost 4 bases, J lost 3 bases, and 9 bases lay in between. This CDR3 is 13 amino acids long.

The chain employs TRBV7-8 and TRBJ1-6; maybe TRBD1 (5 bases). V lost 0 bases and J 6 bases, leaving 15 bases between the germline ends. The germline CDR1 and CDR2 sequences are SGHVS and FQNEAQ. The length of the CDR3 is 17 residues. The CDR3 sequence: CASSLAPRGRGNSPLHF. In DNA form, the CDR3 reads TGTGCCAGCAGCTTAGCGCCGCGGGGCCGGGGTAATTCACCCCTCCACTTT.

V is TRBV7-2 and J is TRBJ2-1; D is perhaps TRBD2 (6 bases). Per the germline V gene, CDR1 is SGHTA and CDR2 is FQGNSA. V was clipped by 5 bases and J by 8 bases, with 16 bases between them. The CDR3 runs to 14 residues. CDR3 nucleotides: TGTGCCAGCAGCCCGGGGGTCGGGACGGATGAGCAGTTCTTC. Encoded protein: CASSPGVGTDEQFF.

This rearrangement joins TRBV5-1 to TRBJ1-6; D unresolved. Per germline, CDR1 SGHRS and CDR2 YFSETQ. V lost 8 bases to trimming and J lost 12 bases, with 9 bases between them. This CDR3 comprises 10 residues. CDR3 sequence (DNA): TGCGCCAGGAGATTCAAACCCCTCCACTTT. Amino acid sequence: CARRFKPLHF.

This chain connects TRBV27 to TRBJ2-1; D unresolved. Per germline, CDR1 MNHEY and CDR2 SMNVEV (reference sequence). V lost 3 bases and J 7 bases, leaving 10 bases between the germline ends. The CDR3 contains 13 residues. This CDR3 reads CASSFGRINEQFF. The CDR3 DNA sequence: TGTGCCAGCAGTTTTGGGCGGATTAATGAGCAGTTCTTC.

The chain joins TRBV5-1 to TRBJ2-1; D is unclear. The V gene's germline CDR1 is SGHRS and CDR2 YFSETQ. The V gene lost 0 bases and the J gene lost 0 bases, with 16 bases spanning the gap. This CDR3 contains 18 residues. The CDR3 DNA reads as TGCGCCAGCAGCTTGGTTGCGCGACATTTGAGCTCCTACAATGAGCAGTTCTTC. Its protein product is CASSLVARHLSSYNEQFF.

Worth noting for this clonotype: A read error is possible here, since a much larger clone lies one base away. This chain connects TRBV12-3 or TRBV12-4 to TRBJ1-2; D not certain. Trimming shortened V by 3 bases and J by 4 bases, and 9 bases separated the two germline ends. The CDR3 contains 13 residues. The DNA of the CDR3 is TGTGCCAGCAGTTTGGGCGGCTTCTATGGCTACACCTTC. Its translation: CASSLGGFYGYTF.

CDR3 region: CAIREDREAYEQYF. The DNA of the CDR3 is TGTGCCATCAGGGAGGACAGGGAGGCCTACGAGCAGTACTTC. V gene TRBV10-3 combines with J gene TRBJ2-7; TRBD1 aligns across 8 bases. V gave up 6 bases and J gave up 2 bases; unmatched junction bases: 6. Per the germline V gene, CDR1 is ENHRY and CDR2 is SYGVKD. The CDR3 has 14 amino acids.

Ten or more counts support this clonotype. The chain has TRBV12-3 or TRBV12-4 and TRBJ2-7; D tentatively fits TRBD1 or TRBD2 (5 bases each). This CDR3 is 14 amino acids long. V lost 0 bases to trimming and J lost 7 bases, with 13 bases between them. Written as DNA, the CDR3 is TGTGCCAGCAGTTTAGCGTCCGGGACGTGGGAGCAGTACTTC. It codes for CASSLASGTWEQYF.

V and J are TRBV9 and TRBJ2-1; TRBD1 agrees at 10 bases. The CDR3 consists of 13 residues. In germline, CDR1 is SGDLS, CDR2 YYNGEE. V lost 5 bases and J lost 7; bases outside the gene matches: 3. In DNA, the CDR3 is TGTGCCAGCAGAGGACAGGGGGTTAATGAGCAGTTCTTC. The encoded protein is CASRGQGVNEQFF.